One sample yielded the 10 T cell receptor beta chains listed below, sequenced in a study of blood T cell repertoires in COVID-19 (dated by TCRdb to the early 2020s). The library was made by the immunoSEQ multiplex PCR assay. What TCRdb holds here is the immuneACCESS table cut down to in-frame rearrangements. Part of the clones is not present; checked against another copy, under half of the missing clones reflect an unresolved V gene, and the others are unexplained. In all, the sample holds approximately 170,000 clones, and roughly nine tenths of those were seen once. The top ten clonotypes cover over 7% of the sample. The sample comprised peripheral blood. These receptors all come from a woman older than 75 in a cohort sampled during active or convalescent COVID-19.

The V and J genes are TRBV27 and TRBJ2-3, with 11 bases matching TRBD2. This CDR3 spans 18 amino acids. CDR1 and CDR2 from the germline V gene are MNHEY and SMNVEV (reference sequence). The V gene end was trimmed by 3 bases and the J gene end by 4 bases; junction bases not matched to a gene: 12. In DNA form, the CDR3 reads TGTGCCAGCAGTTTCTCCCGGGCTAGCGGGGGGAGGGCAGATACGCAGTATTTT. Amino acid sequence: CASSFSRASGGRADTQYF.

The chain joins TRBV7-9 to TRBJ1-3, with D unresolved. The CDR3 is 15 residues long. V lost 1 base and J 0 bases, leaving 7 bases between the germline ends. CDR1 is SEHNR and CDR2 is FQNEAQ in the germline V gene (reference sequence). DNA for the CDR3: TGTGCCAGCAGCTTAGGGCGGTTCTCTGGAAACACCATATATTTT. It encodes CASSLGRFSGNTIYF.

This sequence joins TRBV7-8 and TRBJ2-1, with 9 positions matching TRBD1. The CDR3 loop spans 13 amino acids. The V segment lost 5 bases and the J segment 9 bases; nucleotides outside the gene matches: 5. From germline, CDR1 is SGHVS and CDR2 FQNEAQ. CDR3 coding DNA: TGTGCCAGCAGCCCGGACAGGGGTGTTGAGCAGTTCTTC. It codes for CASSPDRGVEQFF. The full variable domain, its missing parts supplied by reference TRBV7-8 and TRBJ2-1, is GAGVSQSPRYKVAKRGQDVALRCDPISGHVSLFWYQQALGQGPEFLTYFQNEAQLDKSGLPSDRFFAERPEGSVSTLKIQRTQQEDSAVYLCASSPDRGVEQFFGPGTRLTVL.

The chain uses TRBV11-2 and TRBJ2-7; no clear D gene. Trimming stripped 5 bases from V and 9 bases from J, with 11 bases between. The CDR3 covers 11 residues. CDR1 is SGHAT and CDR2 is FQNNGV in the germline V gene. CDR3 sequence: CASSPYQAQYF. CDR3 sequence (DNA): TGTGCCAGCAGCCCTTATCAGGCGCAGTACTTC.

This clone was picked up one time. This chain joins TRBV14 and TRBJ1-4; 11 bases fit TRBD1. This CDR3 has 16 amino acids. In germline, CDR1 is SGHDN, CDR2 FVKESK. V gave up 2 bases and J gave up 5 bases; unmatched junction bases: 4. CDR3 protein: CASSQHGTGGNEKLFF. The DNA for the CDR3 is TGTGCCAGCAGCCAACACGGGACAGGGGGAAATGAAAAACTGTTTTTT.

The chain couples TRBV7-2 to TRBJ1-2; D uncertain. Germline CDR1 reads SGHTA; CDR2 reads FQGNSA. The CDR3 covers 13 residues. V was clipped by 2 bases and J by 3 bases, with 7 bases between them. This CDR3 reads CASSLSTDYGYTF. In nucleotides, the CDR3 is TGTGCCAGCAGCTTATCTACTGACTATGGCTACACCTTC.

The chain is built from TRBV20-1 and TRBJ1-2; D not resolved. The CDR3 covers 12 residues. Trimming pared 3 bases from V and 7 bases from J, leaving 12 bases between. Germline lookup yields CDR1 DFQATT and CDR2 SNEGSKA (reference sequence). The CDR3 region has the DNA TGCAGTGCTAGTTCCACCCAGGCTGGCTACACCTTC. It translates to CSASSTQAGYTF.

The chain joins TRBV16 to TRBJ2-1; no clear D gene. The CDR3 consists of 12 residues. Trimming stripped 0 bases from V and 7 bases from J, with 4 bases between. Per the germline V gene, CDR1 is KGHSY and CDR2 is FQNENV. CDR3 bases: TGTGCCAGCAGCCAATCGAGGAATGAGCAGTTCTTC. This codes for CASSQSRNEQFF.

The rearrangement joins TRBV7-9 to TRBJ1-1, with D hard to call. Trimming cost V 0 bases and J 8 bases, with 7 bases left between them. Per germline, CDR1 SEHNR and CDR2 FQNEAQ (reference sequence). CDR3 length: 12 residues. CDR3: CASSLAREEAFF. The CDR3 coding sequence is TGTGCCAGCAGCTTAGCTCGTGAGGAAGCTTTCTTT.

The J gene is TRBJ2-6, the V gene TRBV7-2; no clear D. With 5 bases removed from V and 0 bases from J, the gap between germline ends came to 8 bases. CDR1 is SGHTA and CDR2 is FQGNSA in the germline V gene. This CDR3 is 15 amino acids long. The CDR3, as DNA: TGTGCCAGCAGCGAAGACAACTCTGGGGCCAACGTCCTGACTTTC. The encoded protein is CASSEDNSGANVLTF.